The 6 T cell receptor beta chains listed next were all sequenced from one sample in a study of cytomegalovirus exposure and HLA in healthy donors. The PCR had 60 Vbeta and 13 Jbeta primers. The table came from immunoSEQ multiplex PCR; TCRdb's copy has only in-frame clones and leaves some out. In the table there are about 170,000 clones, 81% of which are singletons. Source material: PBMCs. Source of these receptors: a woman aged 18 to 35 in good health and CMV-seropositive.

The rearrangement joins TRBV5-6 to TRBJ2-7; 7 nucleotides align to TRBD1. V was pared by 0 bases and J by 1 base, with 4 bases of the junction left unmatched. Germline CDR1 reads SGHDT; CDR2 reads YYEEEE. The CDR3 is 15 residues long. The CDR3 is CASSLVAGGSYEQYF. CDR3 nucleotides: TGTGCCAGCAGCTTGGTGGCAGGGGGATCCTACGAGCAGTACTTC.

V and J are TRBV9 and TRBJ2-1, with 7 bases lining up with TRBD2. CDR3 length: 16 amino acids. V trimming: 3 bases; J trimming: 6 bases; junction bases outside the gene matches: 12. CDR1 is SGDLS and CDR2 is YYNGEE in the germline V gene. This CDR3 reads CASSASGGGPINEQFF. The CDR3 DNA reads as TGTGCCAGCAGCGCGTCGGGGGGAGGGCCAATCAATGAGCAGTTCTTC.

The chain uses TRBV30 and TRBJ2-7; 10 nucleotides line up with TRBD1. The junction had 5 bases not matched to a gene; V was cut back by 2 bases and J by 1 base. Germline V gene data show CDR1 as GTSNPN and CDR2 as SVGIG (reference sequence). The CDR3 is 15 residues long. The CDR3 nucleotides are TGTGCCTGGAGTAGGGACAGGGGCTTTTCCTACGAGCAGTACTTC. Protein sequence: CAWSRDRGFSYEQYF.

The genes are TRBV6-5 and TRBJ2-4; TRBD2 matches 7 bases. Germline V gives CDR1 MNHEY, CDR2 SVGAGI. The V and J ends lost 6 bases and 12 bases, in that order; junction bases with no gene match: 5. The CDR3 is 11 residues long. The CDR3 region is CASSIGGCQYF. The DNA for the CDR3 is TGTGCCAGCAGCATCGGGGGGTGTCAGTACTTC.

CDR3 sequence reads: CASNPGGTSSYNEQFF. In nucleotides, the CDR3 is TGTGCCAGCAACCCAGGGGGCACGAGCTCCTACAATGAGCAGTTCTTC. The V and J genes are TRBV7-9 and TRBJ2-1; 8 bases are a match to TRBD1. The CDR3 is 16 amino acids. The J segment lost 0 bases and the V segment lost 7 bases, leaving 8 bases of the junction unmatched. In germline, CDR1 is SEHNR, CDR2 FQNEAQ (reference sequence). Full variable domain (missing parts from reference TRBV7-9 and TRBJ2-1): DTGVSQNPRHKITKRGQNVTFRCDPISEHNRLYWYRQTLGQGPEFLTYFQNEAQLEKSRLLSDRFSAERPKGSFSTLEIQRTEQGDSAMYLCASNPGGTSSYNEQFFGPGTRLTVL.

On this clone: The germline gene is not matched at one end of the junction; a read error may be the cause. In the same sample, other DNA sequences code for this CDR3. The gene calls are TRBV19 and TRBJ1-1; possibly TRBD1 for D (6 bases). This CDR3 contains 14 residues. Germline V gene lookup returns CDR1 LNHDA and CDR2 SQIVND (reference sequence). The CDR3: CASSIEQGRTEAFF. The CDR3 DNA reads TGTGCTAGTAGTATAGAACAGGGCCGAACTGAAGCTTTCTTT.